The T cell receptor (beta chain) described here comes from a study of neurological immune-mediated disorders. Study background: There were around 35 multiple sclerosis patients. Of these, 31 had relapsing-remitting MS and 3 had secondary progressive MS.

MiXCR was run by TCRdb on the 5' RACE reads, yielding one entry per CDR3 protein. The top ten clones hold 1.5% to 2% of a sample with about 55,000 distinct CDR3 sequences, around 4% of them seen once. Unsorted libraries were prepared from 2 million PBMCs held at -80 C. Findings and caveats of the study: There was no clinical or MRI feature that showed an association with the multiple sclerosis repertoire cluster.

V dropped 6 bases and J dropped 5 bases, with 13 bases sitting between them. CDR3 length: 13 residues. Per the germline V gene, CDR1 is MNHNS and CDR2 is SASEGT. This clonotype appeared a single time. The antigen remains unidentified. V gene TRBV6-1 combines with J gene TRBJ2-5, with D tentatively TRBD1 (7 bases). The sample comprised PBMCs. This TCR was sampled from a young man with multiple sclerosis. The CDR3 is CASSQTGRETQYF. For the CDR3, the DNA is TGTGCCAGCAGCCAGACAGGGAGGGAGACCCAGTACTTC.